The next 24 T cell receptor beta chains were all read from a single sample in a study of cytomegalovirus exposure and HLA in healthy donors. The study ran its PCR with 60 Vbeta and 13 Jbeta primers. Here immunoSEQ multiplex PCR was the method, and the copy in TCRdb shows in-frame clones only, minus some. The data contain roughly 120,000 clones, less than 85% of them singletons. Sequencing was done on a sample of PBMCs. Receptors originate from a woman in her 40s in good health and CMV-seronegative.

This chain links TRBV19 with TRBJ1-6; TRBD1 aligns across 9 bases. The J segment lost 5 bases and the V segment lost 10 bases, leaving 6 bases of the junction unmatched. The CDR3 has 14 residues. In germline, CDR1 is LNHDA, CDR2 SQIVND (reference sequence). The CDR3 spells CATQDRGHNSPLHF. CDR3 nucleotides: TGTGCCACCCAGGACAGGGGCCATAATTCACCCCTCCACTTT.

The chain uses TRBV19 and TRBJ2-2; a weak D match, TRBD1 (6 bases). Germline CDR1 is LNHDA and CDR2 is SQIVND (reference sequence). The V gene lost 5 bases and the J gene lost 5 bases, with 15 bases spanning the gap. The CDR3 loop spans 15 amino acids. The CDR3 DNA reads TGTGCCAGTAGTCCCGGAGAGGGGGTGACCGGGGAGCTGTTTTTT. It is translated as CASSPGEGVTGELFF. Together with reference TRBV19 and TRBJ2-2, the CDR3 gives the full variable domain: DGGITQSPKYLFRKEGQNVTLSCEQNLNHDAMYWYRQDPGQGLRLIYYSQIVNDFQKGDIAEGYSVSREKKESFPLTVTSAQKNPTAFYLCASSPGEGVTGELFFGEGSRLTVL.

The V and J genes are TRBV11-2 and TRBJ2-3, with 8 bases matching TRBD1. This CDR3 is 16 amino acids long. CDR1 is SGHAT, CDR2 FQNNGV, per germline. V was pared by 5 bases and J by 2 bases, with 9 bases of the junction left unmatched. The CDR3 sequence: CASSKGQAKPTDTQYF. The CDR3 coding sequence is TGTGCCAGCAGCAAGGGACAGGCGAAACCCACAGATACGCAGTATTTT.

V is TRBV7-2 and J is TRBJ2-5; maybe TRBD2 (6 bases). CDR1 is SGHTA, CDR2 FQGNSA, per germline. Trimming pared 5 bases from V and 8 bases from J, leaving 24 bases between. CDR3 length equals 16 residues. CDR3 DNA: TGTGCCAGCAGCCCACGTACCATAGCGGTCCAGGGTACCCAGTACTTC. The encoded protein is CASSPRTIAVQGTQYF.

V and J are TRBV18 and TRBJ1-1, with 9 bases aligning to TRBD1. Germline CDR1 reads KGHSH; CDR2 reads LQKENI. Trimming at V came to 6 bases and at J to 4 bases, leaving 3 bases not matched to a gene. This CDR3 has 13 amino acids. The CDR3 region has the DNA TGTGCCAGCTCGACGGGACAGGGCACTGAAGCTTTCTTT. Residues: CASSTGQGTEAFF.

The chain carries TRBV4-3 and TRBJ2-1, with TRBD2 matching over 11 bases. This CDR3 has 16 amino acids. The germline CDR1 and CDR2 sequences are LGHNA and YSLEER. J was trimmed by 6 bases and V by 1 base; bases with no gene match: 5. Here the CDR3 reads CASSQAASGGSNEQFF. For the CDR3, the DNA is TGCGCCAGCAGCCAAGCGGCTAGCGGGGGGAGCAATGAGCAGTTCTTC.

The genes are TRBV19 and TRBJ2-5, with 7 nucleotides matching TRBD2. This CDR3 contains 16 residues. V was pared by 3 bases and J by 1 base, with 8 bases of the junction left unmatched. The germline V gene has CDR1 LNHDA and CDR2 SQIVND (reference sequence). CDR3 region: CASSIGGSGLQETQYF. Here the CDR3 DNA reads TGTGCCAGTAGTATCGGAGGTAGCGGGCTCCAAGAGACCCAGTACTTC. Variable domain in full (rest from reference TRBV19 and TRBJ2-5): DGGITQSPKYLFRKEGQNVTLSCEQNLNHDAMYWYRQDPGQGLRLIYYSQIVNDFQKGDIAEGYSVSREKKESFPLTVTSAQKNPTAFYLCASSIGGSGLQETQYFGPGTRLLVL.

The V gene is TRBV30, the J gene TRBJ2-3; a possible D gene is TRBD2 (5 bases). V gave up 3 bases and J gave up 1 base, with 11 bases separating them. Germline V gene sequence: CDR1 GTSNPN, CDR2 SVGIG (reference sequence). This CDR3 has 14 amino acids. CDR3 sequence reads: CAWRTVGGTDTQYF. CDR3 nucleotides: TGTGCCTGGAGGACGGTGGGAGGCACAGATACGCAGTATTTT.

J is TRBJ2-7 and V is TRBV6-5; D call uncertain. This CDR3 is 12 amino acids long. Germline CDR1 and CDR2: MNHEY and SVGAGI. V lost 5 bases and J lost 5, with 10 bases in between. The CDR3 loop is CASSHGGDEQYF. DNA of the CDR3: TGTGCCAGCAGTCACGGCGGTGACGAGCAGTACTTC.

The V and J genes are TRBV4-2 and TRBJ1-6, with D maybe TRBD1 (6 bases). This CDR3 contains 16 residues. Per germline, CDR1 LGHNA and CDR2 YNFKEQ. V lost 0 bases and J lost 8, with 14 bases in between. The CDR3 protein is CASSQDRGAIYSPLHF. The CDR3 DNA reads as TGTGCCAGCAGCCAAGACAGGGGCGCCATCTATTCACCCCTCCACTTT.

The rearrangement joins TRBV10-3 to TRBJ2-2; 11 bases agree with TRBD2. Unmatched junction bases numbered 7, after V lost 3 bases and J lost 4 bases. The CDR3 sequence is 17 residues long. Germline CDR1 reads ENHRY; CDR2 reads SYGVKD. The CDR3 spells CAISDQLAGVGTGELFF. CDR3 sequence (DNA): TGTGCCATCAGTGACCAACTAGCGGGAGTTGGCACCGGGGAGCTGTTTTTT.

The gene calls are TRBV4-3 and TRBJ1-2; D possibly corresponds to TRBD1 (6 bases). There are 16 residues in the CDR3. The germline gives CDR1 LGHNA, CDR2 YSLEER. Trimming stripped 0 bases from V and 4 bases from J, with 15 bases between. The CDR3 DNA is TGCGCCAGCAGCCAAGATCGTGGGGGCGTCGGCTATGGCTACACCTTC. The encoded protein is CASSQDRGGVGYGYTF.

The J gene is TRBJ2-2, the V gene TRBV7-6, with TRBD2 identical over 9 bases. The V segment lost 4 bases and the J segment 4 bases; nucleotides outside the gene matches: 4. Germline V lookup: CDR1 SGHVS, CDR2 FNYEAQ. The CDR3 has 15 residues. CDR3 DNA sequence: TGTGCCAGCAGCTCCGGTAGCGGGAGCACCGGGGAGCTGTTTTTT. It translates to CASSSGSGSTGELFF.

V gene TRBV28 combines with J gene TRBJ2-7; 8 bases fit TRBD1. Per the germline V gene, CDR1 is MDHEN and CDR2 is SYDVKM. The CDR3 is 17 amino acids. V lost 5 bases and J lost 2; bases outside the gene matches: 14. CDR3 DNA sequence: TGTGCCAGCAGTGGACCCCGCAGGGGGCGCGATCCCTACGAGCAGTACTTC. Protein product: CASSGPRRGRDPYEQYF. Full variable domain (remainder filled in from reference TRBV28 and TRBJ2-7): DVKVTQSSRYLVKRTGEKVFLECVQDMDHENMFWYRQDPGLGLRLIYFSYDVKMKEKGDIPEGYSVSREKKERFSLILESASTNQTSMYLCASSGPRRGRDPYEQYFGPGTRLTVT.

The chain carries TRBV4-1 and TRBJ1-1; D is unclear. V lost 4 bases, J lost 1 base, and 10 bases lay in between. The germline gives CDR1 MGHRA, CDR2 YSYEKL. The CDR3 is made up of 14 amino acids. CDR3 region: CASSPPGTNTEAFF. CDR3 coding DNA: TGCGCCAGCAGCCCCCCGGGAACGAACACTGAAGCTTTCTTT.

The chain recombines TRBV7-9 with TRBJ2-2; no definite D call. Deletions cut 7 bases from V and 6 bases from J, with 12 bases between. This CDR3 is built from 13 residues. Germline values: CDR1 SEHNR, CDR2 FQNEAQ (reference sequence). CDR3 loop: CASTQISPGELFF. The DNA for the CDR3 is TGTGCCAGCACGCAGATATCTCCCGGGGAGCTGTTTTTT.

This clone has only one observation. The chain uses TRBV19 and TRBJ1-2, with 9 bases fitting TRBD1. V dropped 6 bases and J dropped 6; count of bases not matched to a gene: 8. This CDR3 comprises 14 residues. Germline V CDR1 and CDR2: LNHDA, SQIVND (reference sequence). CDR3: CASSPDRGSDGYTF. CDR3 DNA sequence: TGTGCCAGTAGCCCGGACAGGGGTTCTGATGGCTACACCTTC.

The genes are TRBV5-6 and TRBJ2-5; 8 bases are a match to TRBD1. V dropped 0 bases and J dropped 2; count of bases not matched to a gene: 9. CDR1 and CDR2 from the germline V gene are SGHDT and YYEEEE. This CDR3 is built from 17 residues. The CDR3 nucleotides read TGTGCCAGCAGCTTGGCAAGGACAGGGAGGTGGCAAGAGACCCAGTACTTC. Its translation: CASSLARTGRWQETQYF.

The V and J genes are TRBV4-1 and TRBJ2-2; D not resolved. In germline, CDR1 is MGHRA, CDR2 YSYEKL. Deletions cut 3 bases from V and 7 bases from J, with 12 bases between. The CDR3 spans 14 residues. The chain's CDR3 is CASSQTTEYGELFF. The CDR3 DNA reads TGCGCCAGCAGCCAGACCACAGAGTACGGGGAGCTGTTTTTT.

The genes are TRBV18 and TRBJ1-2, with 9 positions matching TRBD1. The CDR3 sequence is 16 residues long. With 4 bases clipped from V and 9 bases from J, the junction kept 15 bases outside the gene matches. In germline, CDR1 is KGHSH, CDR2 LQKENI. CDR3 DNA: TGTGCCAGCTCACTATCAATAACACAGGGGGCCAGGAGCTACACCTTC. Translation gives CASSLSITQGARSYTF.

This chain connects TRBV9 to TRBJ1-4, with TRBD1 matching over 7 bases. The germline CDR1 and CDR2 sequences are SGDLS and YYNGEE. The V segment lost 0 bases and the J segment 7 bases; nucleotides outside the gene matches: 3. This CDR3 region has 14 residues. CDR3 DNA: TGTGCCAGCAGCGTAGGACAGGGAAGTGAAAAACTGTTTTTT. As protein: CASSVGQGSEKLFF.

This chain uses TRBV18 with TRBJ2-1, with 7 bases that match TRBD2. Looked up from germline, CDR1 is KGHSH and CDR2 is LQKENI. V lost 2 bases, J lost 0 bases, and 1 base stayed unmatched. The CDR3 length is 15 residues. Here the CDR3 DNA reads TGTGCCAGCTCACCAACGGGGGGCTCCTACAATGAGCAGTTCTTC. This gives the protein CASSPTGGSYNEQFF. Full variable domain (rest looked up from reference TRBV18 and TRBJ2-1): NAGVMQNPRHLVRRRGQEARLRCSPMKGHSHVYWYRQLPEEGLKFMVYLQKENIIDESGMPKERFSAEFPKEGPSILRIQQVVRGDSAAYFCASSPTGGSYNEQFFGPGTRLTVL.

The rearrangement links TRBV7-2 to TRBJ1-2, with D maybe TRBD1 (5 bases). CDR1 is SGHTA, CDR2 FQGNSA, per germline. The CDR3 length is 16 residues. V lost 1 base, J lost 2 bases, and 14 bases lay in between. The CDR3 loop is CASSLGGPGMNYGYTF. For the CDR3, the DNA is TGTGCCAGCAGCTTAGGAGGCCCAGGGATGAACTATGGCTACACCTTC.

This clone was recorded once. The chain carries TRBV19 and TRBJ1-2; the match to TRBD1 covers 9 bases. CDR1 is LNHDA and CDR2 is SQIVND in the germline V gene (reference sequence). V shed 3 bases and J 7 bases; nucleotides not matched to a gene: 12. The CDR3 runs 16 residues. This CDR3 is CASSILAGTGPAGYTF. CDR3 nucleotides: TGTGCCAGTAGTATCTTAGCCGGGACAGGGCCGGCTGGCTACACCTTC. The full variable domain, completed using reference TRBV19 and TRBJ1-2, is DGGITQSPKYLFRKEGQNVTLSCEQNLNHDAMYWYRQDPGQGLRLIYYSQIVNDFQKGDIAEGYSVSREKKESFPLTVTSAQKNPTAFYLCASSILAGTGPAGYTFGSGTRLTVV.